The T cell receptor (beta chain) under discussion was sequenced for a study of cytomegalovirus exposure and HLA in healthy donors. Study results and caveats: By HLA locus, TCR association rates varied in a later analysis, with DRB1 showing the most and HLA-C the fewest. The study designated roughly 150 TCR beta chains cytomegalovirus-associated.

Both 60 Vbeta primers and 13 Jbeta primers went into the PCR. As processed by the authors: Counted up in a later analysis, unique TCR beta chains came to some 80 million, with around 11 million shared. This table comes from immunoSEQ multiplex PCR, and its TCRdb copy is limited to in-frame clones, with some not included. Clone size and V and J calls were adopted from that table, with D and trimming inferred from the DNA. This table holds roughly 110,000 clones, roughly 82% found once. Healthy donors of bone marrow made up the group. This CDR3 spans 15 amino acids. V lost 5 bases, J lost 3 bases, and 8 bases stayed unmatched. CDR1 and CDR2 (germline): SEHNR, FQNEAQ (reference sequence). This clone was picked up one time. The antigen remains undetermined.

The J gene is TRBJ1-2, the V gene TRBV7-9; 8 positions match TRBD1. The receptor's source is a male donor in good health and CMV-seropositive. Source material: PBMCs. This chain's CDR3 is CASSSQGAMDYGYTF. CDR3 nucleotide sequence: TGTGCCAGCAGCAGCCAGGGGGCGATGGACTATGGCTACACCTTC. The full variable domain, in which reference TRBV7-9 and TRBJ1-2 provide the parts outside the CDR3, is DTGVSQNPRHKITKRGQNVTFRCDPISEHNRLYWYRQTLGQGPEFLTYFQNEAQLEKSRLLSDRFSAERPKGSFSTLEIQRTEQGDSAMYLCASSSQGAMDYGYTFGSGTRLTVV.